The rows below give T cell receptor beta chains drawn from one sample of a study of T cell repertoires in cytomegalovirus infection. These TCRs' antigens remain unknown. TCRdb fed the reads into MiXCR, producing one record per CDR3 protein. The profile shows about 920,000 distinct CDR3 sequences, roughly 30% of them singletons. The sequenced sample was cultured CD8+ T cells from PBMCs, obtained from culture after CMV antigen stimulation. The origin of the receptors is a human donor in good health (CMV status not recorded). Some clones in this sample may be carry-over from other donors' samples. Each CDR3 is given with its conserved first and last residue. D genes are given only for firm matches. A row's size may be missing; if present it is once, few, many or a size class.

>TRBV2|NA|TRBJ1-5|NA
CASSDASYQPQHF
TGTGCCAGCAGTGACGCTAGTTATCAGCCCCAGCATTTT
>TRBV15|TRBD1|TRBJ2-7|NA
CATSSRDRGYEQYF
TGTGCCACCTCTAGTCGGGACAGGGGCTACGAGCAGTACTTC
>TRBV7-1|NA|TRBJ1-2|NA
CASSSPLRENIGYTF
TGTGCCAGCAGCTCACCGTTGAGGGAGAATATAGGCTACACCTTC
>TRBV7-9|TRBD1|TRBJ2-5|few
CASSFERRDRGREETQYF
TGTGCCAGCAGCTTCGAACGGAGGGACAGGGGGCGCGAAGAGACCCAGTACTTC
>TRBV7-9|NA|TRBJ2-5|NA
CASSFGVGDRETQYF
TGTGCCAGCAGCTTCGGGGTGGGGGACCGGGAGACCCAGTACTTC
>TRBV7-2|NA|TRBJ1-6|many
CASSLTTVRGRDNSPLHF
TGTGCCAGCAGCTTAACGACTGTCAGGGGCAGGGATAATTCACCCCTCCACTTT
>TRBV18|NA|TRBJ1-5|once
CASSTSRVRGNQPQHF
TGTGCCAGCTCAACCAGCAGGGTGAGGGGCAATCAGCCCCAGCATTTT
>TRBV7-8|NA|TRBJ2-3|many
CASSQTGRTDTQYF
TGTGCCAGCAGCCAAACAGGACGGACGGATACGCAGTATTTT
>TRBV29-1|NA|TRBJ1-1|few
CSVVGGLNAEAFF
TGCAGCGTTGTCGGCGGGCTTAACGCTGAAGCTTTCTTT
>TRBV7-9|NA|TRBJ2-1|NA
CASSLVGSSNEQFF
TGTGCCAGCAGCTTAGTGGGGTCCTCGAATGAGCAGTTCTTC
>TRBV15|NA|TRBJ2-1|NA
CATSRDWGARGNEQFF
TGTGCCACCAGCAGAGATTGGGGGGCGAGGGGCAATGAGCAGTTCTTC
>TRBV4-2|NA|TRBJ1-4|few
CASSQEGAGRLFF
TGTGCCAGCAGCCAAGAAGGAGCGGGGAGACTGTTTTTT
>TRBV7-2|NA|TRBJ2-1|many
CASSLLRGSSYNEQFF
TGTGCCAGCAGCCTACTCCGGGGGAGCTCCTACAATGAGCAGTTCTTC
>TRBV7-6|TRBD2|TRBJ2-5|NA
CASSRTSGGAPETQYF
TGTGCCAGCAGCCGGACTAGCGGGGGGGCCCCAGAGACCCAGTACTTC
>TRBV7-9|NA|TRBJ2-1|few
CASSWEIAYNEQFF
TGTGCCAGCAGCTGGGAGATAGCGTACAATGAGCAGTTCTTC
>TRBV2|TRBD2|TRBJ2-3|few
CASKGSGGAADTQYF
TGTGCCAGCAAAGGTAGCGGGGGAGCGGCAGATACGCAGTATTTT
>TRBV5-4|NA|TRBJ2-2|few
CASSPPTPTKNTGELFF
TGTGCCAGCAGCCCACCAACCCCCACCAAGAACACCGGGGAGCTGTTTTTT
>TRBV4-3|NA|TRBJ2-4|NA
CASSQQLYGKNIQYF
TGCGCCAGCAGCCAACAACTATACGGCAAAAACATTCAGTACTTC
>TRBV7-8|TRBD1|TRBJ2-6|many
CASKVGTGISGANVLTF
TGTGCCAGCAAAGTCGGGACAGGGATCTCTGGGGCCAACGTCCTGACTTTC
>TRBV12-3/TRBV12-4|NA|TRBJ1-1|many
CASSLPYGGTEAFF
TGTGCCAGCAGTTTACCTTACGGGGGCACTGAAGCTTTCTTT
>TRBV29-1|NA|TRBJ1-2|NA
CSVEQDNYGYTF
TGCAGCGTTGAACAGGATAACTATGGCTACACCTTC
>TRBV5-4|TRBD1|TRBJ2-7|few
CASSSGTGEEQYF
TGTGCCAGCAGCTCTGGGACAGGGGAAGAGCAGTACTTC
>TRBV14|NA|TRBJ1-2|NA
CASSQLGLYTF
TGTGCCAGCAGCCAATTGGGACTCTACACCTTC
>TRBV7-9|TRBD1|TRBJ1-2|few
CASSLGSQGYGYTF
TGTGCCAGCAGCTTAGGGTCACAGGGGTATGGCTACACCTTC
>TRBV4-1|TRBD2|TRBJ2-1|NA
CASSQESGLAINEQFF
TGTGCCAGCAGCCAAGAGAGTGGACTAGCCATCAATGAGCAGTTCTTC
>TRBV12-5|TRBD1|TRBJ2-3|NA
CAAGTGGIDTQYF
TGTGCCGCGGGAACAGGGGGAATAGATACGCAGTATTTT
>TRBV20-1|TRBD2|TRBJ2-3|NA
CSAPTSGGDTQYF
TGCAGTGCTCCCACTAGCGGGGGAGATACGCAGTATTTT
>TRBV4-1|NA|TRBJ2-5|NA
CASSQNQGIQETQYF
TGCGCCAGCAGCCAAAATCAGGGCATCCAAGAGACCCAGTACTTC
>TRBV15|TRBD1|TRBJ1-4|NA
CATSRETRQGAEKLFF
TGTGCCACCAGCAGAGAAACGAGACAGGGGGCGGAAAAACTGTTTTTT
>TRBV12-3/TRBV12-4|NA|TRBJ1-1|few
CASSPYKGIMNTEAFF
TGTGCCAGCAGTCCTTACAAGGGGATCATGAACACTGAAGCTTTCTTT
>TRBV5-4|TRBD1|TRBJ1-6|NA
CASSLDRGSPLHF
TGTGCCAGCAGCTTAGACAGGGGTTCACCCCTCCACTTT
>TRBV7-3|TRBD2|TRBJ2-1|NA
CASSSEGTSPLNEQFF
TGTGCCAGCAGCTCGGAAGGGACTAGCCCCCTAAATGAGCAGTTCTTC
>TRBV12-3/TRBV12-4|NA|TRBJ1-1|NA
CASSYTFLNTEAFF
TGTGCCAGCAGTTACACCTTCCTGAACACTGAAGCTTTCTTT
>TRBV6-6|NA|TRBJ2-5|NA
CASSSQRGRAETQYF
TGTGCCAGCAGTTCCCAAAGGGGCCGGGCGGAGACCCAGTACTTC
>TRBV2|NA|TRBJ1-3|NA
CASSGTRNTIYF
TGTGCCAGCAGCGGAACTCGAAACACCATATATTTT
>TRBV6-1|TRBD2|TRBJ2-3|few
CASSLYLAGLSTDTQYF
TGTGCCAGCAGCCTATACTTAGCGGGGCTAAGCACAGATACGCAGTATTTT
>TRBV28|TRBD1|TRBJ2-5|NA
CASSFSGTEKETQYF
TGTGCCAGCAGTTTCTCCGGGACAGAAAAAGAGACCCAGTACTTC
>TRBV28|NA|TRBJ1-5|few
CASTFLGDDSNQPQHF
TGTGCCAGCACTTTTCTTGGGGACGATAGCAATCAGCCCCAGCATTTT
>TRBV7-9|NA|TRBJ2-6|few
CASSAVHTNVLTF
TGTGCCAGCAGCGCTGTACATACCAACGTCCTGACTTTC
>TRBV19|NA|TRBJ2-2|NA
CASSIGPLPGAGELFF
TGTGCCAGTAGTATAGGACCCCTCCCAGGAGCCGGGGAGCTGTTTTTT
>TRBV7-9|TRBD1|TRBJ2-1|many
CASSLKTGAPYNEQFF
TGTGCCAGCAGCTTGAAAACAGGGGCCCCCTACAATGAGCAGTTCTTC
>TRBV12-3/TRBV12-4|NA|TRBJ2-1|NA
CASSFVGGSYNEQFF
TGTGCCAGCAGTTTTGTCGGTGGCTCCTACAATGAGCAGTTCTTC
>TRBV10-2|NA|TRBJ2-2|NA
CASSEEFRGELFF
TGCGCCAGCAGTGAAGAATTCCGCGGGGAGCTGTTTTTT